The rows below give T cell receptor beta chains drawn from one sample of a study of cytomegalovirus exposure and HLA in healthy donors. Clones were sequenced by immunoSEQ multiplex PCR, and TCRdb holds only the in-frame ones, with some missing. The sample lists about 160,000 clones; 65% to 85% were seen once. Sequenced sample: PBMCs. The receptor source for this set is a male donor in good health and CMV-seronegative. The CDR3 runs from the conserved cysteine through the conserved F or W. The D gene is left open where the match is weak. Some rows mark clone size as missing; the rest say once, few, many or name a class of expanded clone.

.	TRBV6-5	.	TRBJ2-1	TGTGCCAGCGGCCGTAAGAATGAGCAGTTCTTC	CASGRKNEQFF
few	TRBV19	.	TRBJ1-1	TGTGCCAGCCGGTCCTCTGAAGCTTTCTTT	CASRSSEAFF
.	TRBV4-2	.	TRBJ2-7	TGTGCCAGCAGCCAAGAGCCTAGCGCGACCTACGGGCAGTACTTC	CASSQEPSATYGQYF
.	TRBV7-9	.	TRBJ2-7	TGTGCCAGCAGCGGTGAGCTCGAGCAGTACTTC	CASSGELEQYF
once	TRBV4-1	.	TRBJ2-5	TGCGCCAGCAGCCAAGAAGATGTCGGGATCCAAGAGACCCAGTACTTC	CASSQEDVGIQETQYF
many	TRBV18	.	TRBJ1-1	TGTGCCAGCTCACCACAATTAGGGGGGGCTGGGAATGAAGCTTTCTTT	CASSPQLGGAGNEAFF
.	TRBV9	.	TRBJ2-7	TGTGCCAGCAGCGTAGGGGGACTCTCCTACGAGCAGTACTTC	CASSVGGLSYEQYF
.	TRBV6-5	TRBD2	TRBJ2-5	TGTGCCAGCAGACGTGATCGGGGGACTAAGACACACTTC	CASRRDRGTKTHF
few	TRBV27	TRBD1	TRBJ1-2	TGTGCCAGCAGTTTAGGGGGGACAGTCTATGGCTACACCTTC	CASSLGGTVYGYTF
.	TRBV19	TRBD2	TRBJ2-1	TGTGCCAGTAGTCCCAGCGGGGGCTCCTACAATGAGCAGTTCTTC	CASSPSGGSYNEQFF
.	TRBV6-5	.	TRBJ1-2	TGTGCCAGCAGTTACTCGACCGGGGGGCCGGGCGGCTACACCTTC	CASSYSTGGPGGYTF
.	TRBV28	TRBD1	TRBJ1-2	TGTGCCAGCAGTTTCGCAGGGGGCGAGGCTGGCTACACCTTC	CASSFAGGEAGYTF
.	TRBV7-9	TRBD2	TRBJ2-7	TGTGCCAGCGTCCCTGGCGGGAGCTTTTTAATTTACGAGCAGTACTTC	CASVPGGSFLIYEQYF
.	TRBV6-1	TRBD1	TRBJ1-1	TGTGCCAGCAGTGACAGGGGGGCTGTAAACACTGAAGCTTTCTTT	CASSDRGAVNTEAFF
.	TRBV7-9	TRBD1	TRBJ1-2	TGTGCCAGCAGCTCACAGGGGGCGCGGGGCTACACCTTC	CASSSQGARGYTF
.	TRBV10-3	TRBD2	TRBJ2-3	TGTGCCATCAGTGATGGGACTAGCGGGAGCCTAGGCACAGATACGCAGTATTTT	CAISDGTSGSLGTDTQYF
.	TRBV28	TRBD2	TRBJ2-5	TGTGCCACGCGAACCCGACTAGCGGGGGTACTCGGAGAGACCCAGTACTTC	CATRTRLAGVLGETQYF
.	TRBV2	.	TRBJ1-2	TGTGCCAGCGTAGTCGAATCCAACGGCTACACCTTC	CASVVESNGYTF
.	TRBV7-9	.	TRBJ2-5	TGTGCCAGCAGCCCACTAGGAGGGTCTCCAGAGACCCAGTACTTC	CASSPLGGSPETQYF
.	TRBV7-2	TRBD1	TRBJ1-4	TGTGCCAGCAGCCCGAGGGCGACAGGGGAAAAACTGTTTTTT	CASSPRATGEKLFF
.	TRBV6-1	.	TRBJ2-7	TGTGCCAGCAGTCAACCCAGTGAGGGCGAGCAGTACTTC	CASSQPSEGEQYF
.	TRBV9	.	TRBJ2-5	TGTGCCAGCAGCGTAGATGGCACACACCAAGAGACCCAGTACTTC	CASSVDGTHQETQYF
.	TRBV29-1	.	TRBJ2-7	TGCAGCGTTGTGTATGGCGGGCAAGGCGAGCAGTACTTC	CSVVYGGQGEQYF
.	TRBV5-6	TRBD2	TRBJ2-7	TGTGCCAGCAGCCCACCACTAGGACTAGCGGAATCTCTCTCCTACGAGCAGTACTTC	CASSPPLGLAESLSYEQYF
.	TRBV5-8	TRBD1	TRBJ2-4	TGTGCCAGCAGCTTGGGACAGGGAAGCAAAAACATTCAGTACTTC	CASSLGQGSKNIQYF
.	TRBV7-2	TRBD2	TRBJ2-7	TGTGCCAGCAGCCCCCGGGCGGGGGGCGCCCCCTACGAGCAGTACTTC	CASSPRAGGAPYEQYF
once	TRBV7-9	TRBD2	TRBJ2-7	TGTTCCAGCAGCTTTTTTCCGGGACTAGCGGGAGACTACGAGCAGTACTTC	CSSSFFPGLAGDYEQYF
once	TRBV4-3	TRBD2	TRBJ2-3	TGCGCCAGCAGCCAGGAAGGACTAGCGCCAGATACGCAGTATTTT	CASSQEGLAPDTQYF
.	TRBV5-1	.	TRBJ1-1	TGCGCCAGCAGCTGGAGCGGACGGGACACTGAAGCTTTCTTT	CASSWSGRDTEAFF
few	TRBV5-1	.	TRBJ1-1	TGCGCCAGCAGCTTGGACAAGACAGCAGCTTTCTTT	CASSLDKTAAFF
.	TRBV28	TRBD1	TRBJ1-2	TGTGCCACCACGGGACAGGACAACTATGGCTACACCTTC	CATTGQDNYGYTF
few	TRBV28	.	TRBJ1-1	TGTGCCAGCAGTCCCTCGGGGGGGCTAGCTTTCTTT	CASSPSGGLAFF
.	TRBV4-3	.	TRBJ2-3	TGCGCCAGCAGCTGGACATTACCTAGCACAGATACGCAGTATTTT	CASSWTLPSTDTQYF
.	TRBV6-5	TRBD1	TRBJ1-5	TGTGCCAGCAGCGACAGGGCTCGAAGGGGTCAGCCCCAGCATTTT	CASSDRARRGQPQHF
.	TRBV7-9	.	TRBJ2-7	TGTGCCAGCAGCTTATATATCGGTGGGATCGAGGGTCAATACGAGCAGTACTTC	CASSLYIGGIEGQYEQYF
few	TRBV28	TRBD1	TRBJ1-6	TGTGCCAGCAGAGGAGGGGGCGAGAGAACCCACTTT	CASRGGGERTHF
.	TRBV18	.	TRBJ2-3	TGTGCCAGCTCACCACGGGGGCAGGGCACAGATACGCAGTATTTT	CASSPRGQGTDTQYF
.	TRBV5-1	TRBD1	TRBJ2-3	TGCGCCAGCAGCAAACCTCGGGACAGGGGGTTGGGCGGCACAGATACGCAGTATTTT	CASSKPRDRGLGGTDTQYF
.	TRBV5-8	.	TRBJ2-2	TGTGCCAGCAGCTTGGGACGCCGGGTCAACACCGGGGAGCTGTTTTTT	CASSLGRRVNTGELFF
.	TRBV6-5	TRBD1	TRBJ1-2	TGTGCCAGCAGCGACTTAAAGGCAGGGGGCCAGGGCTACACCTTC	CASSDLKAGGQGYTF
.	TRBV18	TRBD2	TRBJ2-3	TGTGCCAGCTCAGGGACTAGCGGGAGGGCCGATACGCAGTATTTT	CASSGTSGRADTQYF
.	TRBV7-9	.	TRBJ2-1	TGTGCCAGCAGCTTAAGGGGTCAACCCTACAATGAGCAGTTCTTC	CASSLRGQPYNEQFF
.	TRBV2	TRBD1	TRBJ1-5	TGTGCCAGCACCAAAAGATCTACAGGGGGACATCAGCCCCAGCATTTT	CASTKRSTGGHQPQHF
.	TRBV13	TRBD2	TRBJ2-6	TGTGCCAGCAGCTCCCTTAGCGGGAGGTGGCTCTCTGGGGCCAACGTCCTGACTTTC	CASSSLSGRWLSGANVLTF
once	TRBV4-2	.	TRBJ2-1	TGTGCCAGCAGCCAATCCAGGAATGAGCAGTTCTTC	CASSQSRNEQFF
.	TRBV27	.	TRBJ2-7	TGTGCCAGCAGTTTATCCTTAGCGGTCTCCTACGAGCAGTACTTC	CASSLSLAVSYEQYF
.	TRBV10-2	TRBD1	TRBJ2-1	TGCGCCAGCATCGAACCCGGGACAGGGGGAAATCTATGGGACAATGAGCAGTTCTTC	CASIEPGTGGNLWDNEQFF
.	TRBV5-1	TRBD2	TRBJ2-1	TGCGCCAGCAGCCCGGGCGGGACTAGCGGCACAAGCTCCTACAATGAGCAGTTCTTC	CASSPGGTSGTSSYNEQFF